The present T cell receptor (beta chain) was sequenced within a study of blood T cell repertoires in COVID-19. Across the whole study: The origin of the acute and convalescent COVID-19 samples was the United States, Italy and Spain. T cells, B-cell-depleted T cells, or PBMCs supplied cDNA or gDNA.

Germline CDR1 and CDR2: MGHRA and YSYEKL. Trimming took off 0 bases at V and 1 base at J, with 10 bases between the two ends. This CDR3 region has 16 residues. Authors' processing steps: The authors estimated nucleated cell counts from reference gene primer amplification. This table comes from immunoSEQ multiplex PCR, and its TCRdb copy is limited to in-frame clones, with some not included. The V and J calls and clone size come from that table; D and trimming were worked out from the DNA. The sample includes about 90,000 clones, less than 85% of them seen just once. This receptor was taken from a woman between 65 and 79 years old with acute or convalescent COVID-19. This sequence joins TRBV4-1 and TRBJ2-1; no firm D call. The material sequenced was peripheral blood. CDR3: CASSQDNSGSYNEQFF. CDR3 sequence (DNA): TGCGCCAGCAGCCAAGACAATTCAGGTTCCTACAATGAGCAGTTCTTC.